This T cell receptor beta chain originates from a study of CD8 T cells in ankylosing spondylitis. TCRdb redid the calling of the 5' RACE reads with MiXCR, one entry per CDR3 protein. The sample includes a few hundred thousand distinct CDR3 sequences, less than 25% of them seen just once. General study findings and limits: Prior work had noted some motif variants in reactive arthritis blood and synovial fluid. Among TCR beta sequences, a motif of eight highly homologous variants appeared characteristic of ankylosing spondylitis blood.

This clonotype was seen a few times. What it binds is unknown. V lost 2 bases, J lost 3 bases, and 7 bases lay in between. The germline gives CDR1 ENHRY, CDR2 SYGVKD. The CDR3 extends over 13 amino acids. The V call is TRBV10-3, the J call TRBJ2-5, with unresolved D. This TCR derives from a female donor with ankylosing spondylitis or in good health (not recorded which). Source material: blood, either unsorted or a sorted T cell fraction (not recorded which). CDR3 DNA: TGTGCCATCAGTGAGCGGTCCAAAGAGACCCAGTACTTC. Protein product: CAISERSKETQYF.